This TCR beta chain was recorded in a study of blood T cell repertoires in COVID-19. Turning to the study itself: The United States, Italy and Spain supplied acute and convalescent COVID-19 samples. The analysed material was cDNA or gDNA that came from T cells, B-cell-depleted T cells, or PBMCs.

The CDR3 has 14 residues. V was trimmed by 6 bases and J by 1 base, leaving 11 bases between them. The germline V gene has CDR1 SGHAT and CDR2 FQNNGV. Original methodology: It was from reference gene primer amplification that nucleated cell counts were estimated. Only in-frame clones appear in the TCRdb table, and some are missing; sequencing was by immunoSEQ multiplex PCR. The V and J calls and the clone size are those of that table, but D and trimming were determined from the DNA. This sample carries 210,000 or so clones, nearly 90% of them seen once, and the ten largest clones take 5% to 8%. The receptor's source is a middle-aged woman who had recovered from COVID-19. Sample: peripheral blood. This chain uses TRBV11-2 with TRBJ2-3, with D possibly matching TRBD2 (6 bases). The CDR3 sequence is CASRPGSGTDTQYF. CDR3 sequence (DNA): TGTGCCAGCAGACCCGGGAGTGGCACAGATACGCAGTATTTT.